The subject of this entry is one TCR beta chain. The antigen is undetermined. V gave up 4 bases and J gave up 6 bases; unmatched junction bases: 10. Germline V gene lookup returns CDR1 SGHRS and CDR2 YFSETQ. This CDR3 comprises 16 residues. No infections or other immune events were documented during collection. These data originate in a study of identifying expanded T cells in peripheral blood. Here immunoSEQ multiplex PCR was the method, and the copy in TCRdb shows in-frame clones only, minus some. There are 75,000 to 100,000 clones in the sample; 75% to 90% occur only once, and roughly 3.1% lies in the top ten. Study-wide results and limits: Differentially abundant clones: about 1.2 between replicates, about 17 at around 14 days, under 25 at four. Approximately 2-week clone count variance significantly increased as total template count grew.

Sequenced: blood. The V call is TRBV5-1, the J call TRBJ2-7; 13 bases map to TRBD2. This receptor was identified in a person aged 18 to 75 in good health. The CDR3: CASSPGLAGLQSEQYF. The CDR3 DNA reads TGCGCCAGCAGCCCGGGACTAGCGGGACTTCAGAGCGAGCAGTACTTC.